Sequencing of this T cell receptor (beta chain) was carried out in a study of shared clonotypes between healthy human individuals. On the study more broadly: Ranging from 18 to 49 in age, donors were two women and a few men.

The study ran the assay at deep level. Repertoires were generated with immunoSEQ multiplex PCR, while TCRdb's copy carries only in-frame clones and drops some. The data contain 950,000 to 1,100,000 clones, 70% to 80% of them singletons. The CDR3 is 14 amino acids. Losses at the gene ends were 10 bases for V and 4 bases for J; bases not matched to a gene: 9. The germline V gene has CDR1 MRHNA and CDR2 SNTAGT. CD4+ cells were split into CD45RA+ naive and CD45RA-negative memory subsets. Specimen: memory CD4+ T cells from PBMCs. Subset given: CD45RA-negative fraction. V is TRBV6-4 and J is TRBJ2-3, with 9 bases lining up with TRBD1. This TCR was sampled from a young man in good health. Some clones in this sample may be carry-over from other donors' samples. CDR3 sequence (DNA): TGTGCCACCCGGGAGACAGGGGGTTCAGATACGCAGTATTTT. Protein: CATRETGGSDTQYF.